The clone carrying this T cell receptor (beta chain) has just one count. What it binds is not known. The germline V gene has CDR1 LNHDA and CDR2 SQIVND (reference sequence). V trimming: 7 bases; J trimming: 10 bases; junction bases outside the gene matches: 9. The CDR3 has 13 residues. The data were taken from a study of T cells in narcolepsy. Study-wide results and caveats: In some patient and control memory CD4+ samples, autoreactive clones were absent. Comparing one patient's CSF and blood CD4+ clonotypes highlighted HCRT- and TRIB2-specific autoreactive clonotypes.

The repertoire was sequenced with immunoSEQ multiplex PCR; TCRdb's copy has only in-frame clones and lacks some. The sample contains about 25,000 clones, around 83% of which appear only once. Input material: CD45RA- memory CD4+ T cells from PBMCs. The sequence derives from a human donor with narcolepsy. The chain couples TRBV19 to TRBJ2-1, with TRBD2 matching over 8 bases. The CDR3 is CASTLTSGSEQFF. CDR3 in DNA: TGTGCCAGTACCCTTACTAGCGGAAGCGAGCAGTTCTTC. Based on the CDR3 plus reference TRBV19 and TRBJ2-1, the full variable domain is DGGITQSPKYLFRKEGQNVTLSCEQNLNHDAMYWYRQDPGQGLRLIYYSQIVNDFQKGDIAEGYSVSREKKESFPLTVTSAQKNPTAFYLCASTLTSGSEQFFGPGTRLTVL.